The subject of this entry is one T cell receptor beta chain. The data were obtained in a study of blood T cell repertoires in COVID-19. For the study at large: Both acute and convalescent COVID-19 samples were obtained from the United States, Italy and Spain. Nucleic acid was either cDNA or gDNA, and it came from T cells, B-cell-depleted T cells, or PBMCs.

Seattle-derived patients entered the study during active infection and were followed longitudinally. CDR1 and CDR2 from the germline V gene are SGHRS and YFSETQ. The CDR3 covers 14 residues. V was shortened by 4 bases and J by 4 bases, with 13 bases between the two germline ends. TCRdb's copy holds only in-frame clones and misses some; the assay was immunoSEQ multiplex PCR. The repertoire holds 350,000 to 500,000 clones, with approximately 90% as singletons. The TCR was taken from a man aged 18 to 30 with COVID-19, enrolled during active disease. The chain links TRBV5-1 to TRBJ2-3; D perhaps matches TRBD1 (6 bases). The material sequenced was peripheral blood. This CDR3 is CASSLIGQSDTQYF. As DNA, the CDR3 is TGCGCCAGCAGCCTAATTGGACAGTCAGATACGCAGTATTTT.